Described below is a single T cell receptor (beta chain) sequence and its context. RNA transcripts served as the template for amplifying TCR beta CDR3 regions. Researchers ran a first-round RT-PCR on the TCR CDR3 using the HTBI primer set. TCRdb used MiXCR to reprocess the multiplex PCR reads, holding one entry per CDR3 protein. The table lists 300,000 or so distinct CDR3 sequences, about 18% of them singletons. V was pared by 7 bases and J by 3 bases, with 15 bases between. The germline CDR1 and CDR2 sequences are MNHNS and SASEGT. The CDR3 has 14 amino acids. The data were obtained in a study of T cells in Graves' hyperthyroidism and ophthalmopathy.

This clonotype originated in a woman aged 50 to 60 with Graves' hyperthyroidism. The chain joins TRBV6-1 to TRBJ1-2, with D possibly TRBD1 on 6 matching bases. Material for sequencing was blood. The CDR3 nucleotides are TGTGCCAGCACCGGTTTCGGGGGCGACTATGGCTACACCTTC. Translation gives CASTGFGGDYGYTF.